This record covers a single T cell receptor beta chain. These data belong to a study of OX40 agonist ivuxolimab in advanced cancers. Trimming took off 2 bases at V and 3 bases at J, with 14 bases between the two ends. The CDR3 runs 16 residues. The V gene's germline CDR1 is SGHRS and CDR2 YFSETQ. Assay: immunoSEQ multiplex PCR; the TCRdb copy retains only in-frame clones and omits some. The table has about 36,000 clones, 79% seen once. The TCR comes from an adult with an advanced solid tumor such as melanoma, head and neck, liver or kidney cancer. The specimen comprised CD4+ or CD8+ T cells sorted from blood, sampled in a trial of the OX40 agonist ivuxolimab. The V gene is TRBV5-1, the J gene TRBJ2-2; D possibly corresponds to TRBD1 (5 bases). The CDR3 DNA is TGCGCCAGCAGCTTATCGTGGGGCCGGGACACCGGGGAGCTGTTTTTT. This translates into CASSLSWGRDTGELFF.